What follows are 27 T cell receptor beta chains derived from one specimen sequenced in a study of cytomegalovirus exposure and HLA in healthy donors. The PCR made use of 60 Vbeta and 13 Jbeta primers. The assay was immunoSEQ multiplex PCR, and TCRdb's table has in-frame clones only and misses some. Of 55,000 to 80,000 clones in the sample, roughly four fifths were seen once. Source material: PBMCs. The receptors come from a man younger than 35 in good health and CMV-seronegative.

V and J are TRBV2 and TRBJ1-2; weak D call: TRBD1 (6 bases). Germline CDR1 SNHLY, CDR2 FYNNEI. With 6 bases removed from V and 6 bases from J, the gap between germline ends came to 20 bases. This CDR3 comprises 15 residues. The CDR3 protein is CASRTERGHPHGYTF. The CDR3 DNA follows: TGTGCCAGCAGGACCGAAAGGGGACACCCACATGGCTACACCTTC.

The chain joins TRBV7-2 to TRBJ1-5; 7 positions match TRBD1. The CDR3 contains 14 residues. CDR1 and CDR2 from the germline V gene are SGHTA and FQGNSA. V lost 1 base and J lost 5; bases outside the gene matches: 2. The CDR3 nucleotides are TGTGCCAGCAGCTTAGAAGGGGGCTATCAGCCCCAGCATTTT. Encoded protein: CASSLEGGYQPQHF.

The genes are TRBV30 and TRBJ1-2, with D maybe TRBD1 (6 bases). The CDR3 extends over 12 amino acids. Per the germline V gene, CDR1 is GTSNPN and CDR2 is SVGIG (reference sequence). Between the trimmed V and J ends, which lost 5 bases and 7 bases, there was a span of 14 bases. In DNA, the CDR3 is TGTGCCTGGGCCCAGGGGTCGGGTGGCTACACCTTC. Its protein is CAWAQGSGGYTF.

The rearrangement uses TRBV18 and TRBJ2-7, with D possibly being TRBD2 (5 bases). Looked up from germline, CDR1 is KGHSH and CDR2 is LQKENI. V was trimmed by 1 base and J by 3 bases, leaving 13 bases between them. CDR3 length: 15 amino acids. As DNA, the CDR3 is TGTGCCAGCTCACCACAGGGAGTGGAGATCTACGAGCAGTACTTC. Encoded protein: CASSPQGVEIYEQYF.

This chain connects TRBV27 to TRBJ2-2, with D possibly matching TRBD2 (6 bases). The CDR3 sequence is 15 residues long. Trimming stripped 7 bases from V and 6 bases from J, with 18 bases between. Germline values: CDR1 MNHEY, CDR2 SMNVEV (reference sequence). The DNA of the CDR3 is TGTGCCAGCACCTCCCGACTAGTCTTCCCCGGGGAGCTGTTTTTT. This translates into CASTSRLVFPGELFF.

The V and J genes are TRBV29-1 and TRBJ2-5; 7 bases align to TRBD2. The closer fit of TRBJ2-7 to the DNA end suggests the J call may be wrong. The CDR3 length is 13 residues. Germline CDR1 SQVTM, CDR2 ANQGSEA. CDR3 protein: CSVESPSGYEQYF. For the CDR3, the DNA is TGCAGCGTTGAAAGTCCTAGCGGCTACGAGCAGTACTTC.

The chain links TRBV4-3 to TRBJ1-2; a weak D match, TRBD1 (6 bases). V was pared by 4 bases and J by 5 bases, with 17 bases between. Germline CDR1 reads LGHNA; CDR2 reads YSLEER. The CDR3 runs 15 residues. CDR3 protein: CASSPGRGRDYGYTF. The CDR3 DNA follows: TGCGCCAGCAGCCCTGGCAGGGGACGGGATTATGGCTACACCTTC.

This clone was seen a handful of times. The chain links TRBV13 to TRBJ2-2; D is possibly TRBD1 (5 bases). The CDR3 runs 16 residues. Germline V lookup: CDR1 PRHDT, CDR2 FYEKMQ (reference sequence). V dropped 2 bases and J dropped 5 bases, with 15 bases sitting between them. The CDR3 sequence: CASSLRRARYTGELFF. CDR3 coding DNA: TGTGCCAGCAGCTTACGCAGGGCGCGATATACCGGGGAGCTGTTTTTT.

This clone was detected once. The rearrangement uses TRBV9 and TRBJ2-5, with D perhaps TRBD1 (5 bases). The V and J ends lost 0 bases and 1 base respectively, with 10 bases between them. This CDR3 region has 15 residues. Per the germline V gene, CDR1 is SGDLS and CDR2 is YYNGEE. The CDR3 DNA is TGTGCCAGCAGCGTAGGTGACAGAAGCCAAGAGACCCAGTACTTC. Its protein product is CASSVGDRSQETQYF.

This chain links TRBV6-5 with TRBJ1-5, with TRBD1 identical over 8 bases. With V trimmed by 5 bases and J by 7 bases, 4 bases remained unmatched. Germline CDR1 and CDR2: MNHEY and SVGAGI. This CDR3 region has 13 residues. This CDR3 is CASSQGARQPQHF. The CDR3 coding sequence is TGTGCCAGCAGTCAGGGGGCAAGGCAGCCCCAGCATTTT.

The chain couples TRBV6-1 to TRBJ2-3, with D unclear. Germline assignment: CDR1 MNHNS and CDR2 SASEGT. The CDR3 spans 15 residues. Trimming removed 5 bases at V and 2 bases at J, with 14 bases between. CDR3 bases: TGTGCCAGCAGTTTACTAAAACTTTTCACAGATACGCAGTATTTT. Its translation is CASSLLKLFTDTQYF.

This clone appeared a few times. The gene calls are TRBV6-1 and TRBJ2-5; TRBD1 agrees at 8 bases. This CDR3 is built from 13 residues. V trimming: 9 bases; J trimming: 5 bases; junction bases outside the gene matches: 8. The germline V gene has CDR1 MNHNS and CDR2 SASEGT. CDR3 loop: CASNRQGRETQYF. Here the CDR3 DNA reads TGTGCCAGTAACCGACAGGGGCGGGAGACCCAGTACTTC.

This clone was counted only a few times. The chain has TRBV15 and TRBJ1-1, with unresolved D. Trimming removed 0 bases at V and 1 base at J, with 15 bases between. This CDR3 region has 17 residues. From germline, CDR1 is LNHNV and CDR2 YYDKDF (reference sequence). The CDR3 spells CATSRDVAQVRNTEAFF. CDR3 sequence (DNA): TGTGCCACCAGCAGAGATGTTGCTCAGGTCCGGAACACTGAAGCTTTCTTT.

The CDR3: CASSGAVSTDTQYF. The CDR3 DNA is TGTGCCAGCAGCGGTGCGGTGTCCACAGATACGCAGTATTTT. The J gene is TRBJ2-3, the V gene TRBV7-6, with D unresolved. Germline CDR1 SGHVS, CDR2 FNYEAQ. This CDR3 has 14 amino acids. Trimming took off 5 bases at V and 2 bases at J, with 11 bases between the two ends.

CDR3 nucleotides: TGTGCCAGCAGCTTAGGGGTCGCGGGAGTCGCCCAGTACTTC. Translation gives CASSLGVAGVAQYF. The chain joins TRBV7-2 to TRBJ2-5; 7 bases map to TRBD2. CDR1 and CDR2 (germline): SGHTA, FQGNSA. This CDR3 contains 14 residues. V gave up 1 base and J gave up 9 bases; unmatched junction bases: 8.

This rearrangement joins TRBV7-8 to TRBJ2-7; no clear D. Per germline, CDR1 SGHVS and CDR2 FQNEAQ. The V end was cut by 2 bases, the J end by 0 bases, with 11 bases between. The CDR3 spans 15 residues. This CDR3 reads CASSLSLISSYEQYF. In nucleotides, the CDR3 is TGTGCCAGCAGCTTATCTTTAATCAGCTCCTACGAGCAGTACTTC.

This chain links TRBV25-1 with TRBJ2-1; D is perhaps TRBD2 (7 bases). The germline V and J ends were trimmed by 6 bases and 0 bases, with 12 bases remaining between them. The CDR3 has 15 residues. In germline, CDR1 is MGHDK, CDR2 SYGVNS. This CDR3 reads CASRRGGSSYNEQFF. CDR3 nucleotide sequence: TGTGCCAGCAGGAGGGGGGGGAGCTCCTACAATGAGCAGTTCTTC.

The gene calls are TRBV10-3 and TRBJ2-6; possible D gene TRBD1, 5 bases. CDR1 is ENHRY and CDR2 is SYGVKD in the germline V gene. V lost 9 bases and J lost 2, with 11 bases in between. This CDR3 has 14 amino acids. The CDR3 nucleotides read TGTGCCATAGCAGGGAATGCTGGGGCCAACGTCCTGACTTTC. The encoded protein is CAIAGNAGANVLTF.

Comments on this clone: One end of the junction does not line up with germline, which may come from a read error. The same CDR3 can be traced to other DNA sequences in this sample. The chain couples TRBV5-4 to TRBJ1-6; TRBD1 aligns across 8 bases. This CDR3 spans 17 amino acids. Germline lookup yields CDR1 SGHNT and CDR2 YYREEE (reference sequence). The CDR3 DNA reads TGTGCCAGCAGCCCGGGGTGGGACAGGCTCGATAATTCCCCCCTCCACTTT. It codes for CASSPGWDRLDNSPLHF.

In its sample, this clone was seen once. The rearrangement links TRBV28 to TRBJ1-1; the match to TRBD1 covers 9 bases. Germline values: CDR1 MDHEN, CDR2 SYDVKM. V dropped 6 bases and J dropped 0; count of bases not matched to a gene: 8. The CDR3 contains 16 residues. The CDR3 nucleotides read TGTGCCAGCAGCCGACAGGGGGATCCGGTGAACACTGAAGCTTTCTTT. This sequence encodes CASSRQGDPVNTEAFF.

The chain combines TRBV29-1 with TRBJ2-6; tentative D call: TRBD2 (6 bases). The V gene's germline CDR1 is SQVTM and CDR2 ANQGSEA. Trimming took off 6 bases at V and 2 bases at J, with 11 bases between the two ends. The CDR3 loop spans 14 amino acids. The CDR3: CSVRGPTGANVLTF. The CDR3 region has the DNA TGCAGCGTGCGGGGACCTACTGGGGCCAACGTCCTGACTTTC. Supplemented by reference TRBV29-1 and TRBJ2-6, the full variable domain reads SAVISQKPSRDICQRGTSLTIQCQVDSQVTMMFWYRQQPGQSLTLIATANQGSEATYESGFVIDKFPISRPNLTFSTLTVSNMSPEDSSIYLCSVRGPTGANVLTFGAGSRLTVL.

The CDR3, as DNA: TGTGCCAGCAGCACTGCGGGACTAGCGGGAGGTTTGGACATTCAGTACTTC. This codes for CASSTAGLAGGLDIQYF. The chain combines TRBV7-8 with TRBJ2-4; 15 bases agree with TRBD2. The CDR3 contains 17 residues. Germline-derived CDR1 and CDR2 are SGHVS and FQNEAQ. Trimming removed 5 bases from V and 8 bases from J; junction bases left unmatched: 10.

This chain connects TRBV4-1 to TRBJ2-7; D gene uncertain. Germline V gene sequence: CDR1 MGHRA, CDR2 YSYEKL. This CDR3 spans 15 amino acids. The ends were cut back, 2 bases at V and 1 base at J, with 12 bases in the middle. The CDR3 region is CASSQLIARSYEQYF. The CDR3 nucleotides read TGCGCCAGCAGCCAATTAATCGCTAGGTCCTACGAGCAGTACTTC.

The chain couples TRBV7-3 to TRBJ2-3; the match to TRBD1 covers 10 bases. The CDR3 is made up of 17 amino acids. Germline CDR1 is SGHTA and CDR2 is FQGTGA. After removal of 1 base from V and 2 bases from J, the junction contained 6 bases not matched to a gene. CDR3: CASSLIGTGDNTDTQYF. In nucleotides, the CDR3 is TGTGCCAGCAGCTTAATAGGGACAGGGGACAACACAGATACGCAGTATTTT.

The J gene is TRBJ1-1, the V gene TRBV5-1; possibly TRBD1 for D (6 bases). The CDR3 covers 14 residues. From germline, CDR1 is SGHRS and CDR2 YFSETQ. The germline V and J ends were trimmed by 4 bases and 1 base, with 11 bases remaining between them. The CDR3 loop is CASSQKDRNTEAFF. The CDR3 nucleotides are TGCGCCAGCAGCCAAAAGGACAGGAACACTGAAGCTTTCTTT.

The chain uses TRBV29-1 and TRBJ1-2, with a weak D call TRBD1 (5 bases). CDR1 and CDR2 from the germline V gene are SQVTM and ANQGSEA. V lost 2 bases, J lost 7 bases, and 17 bases lay in between. This CDR3 is built from 14 residues. The DNA for the CDR3 is TGCAGCGTTGAATCCGACAGATACTATGGTGGCTACACCTTC. It is translated as CSVESDRYYGGYTF.

The chain recombines TRBV7-2 with TRBJ1-2; 9 nucleotides align to TRBD1. V trimming: 5 bases; J trimming: 0 bases; junction bases outside the gene matches: 4. Germline V lookup: CDR1 SGHTA, CDR2 FQGNSA. The CDR3 is 15 amino acids. As DNA, the CDR3 is TGTGCCAGCAGCCCGAGACAGGGGGCTAACTATGGCTACACCTTC. Protein: CASSPRQGANYGYTF.